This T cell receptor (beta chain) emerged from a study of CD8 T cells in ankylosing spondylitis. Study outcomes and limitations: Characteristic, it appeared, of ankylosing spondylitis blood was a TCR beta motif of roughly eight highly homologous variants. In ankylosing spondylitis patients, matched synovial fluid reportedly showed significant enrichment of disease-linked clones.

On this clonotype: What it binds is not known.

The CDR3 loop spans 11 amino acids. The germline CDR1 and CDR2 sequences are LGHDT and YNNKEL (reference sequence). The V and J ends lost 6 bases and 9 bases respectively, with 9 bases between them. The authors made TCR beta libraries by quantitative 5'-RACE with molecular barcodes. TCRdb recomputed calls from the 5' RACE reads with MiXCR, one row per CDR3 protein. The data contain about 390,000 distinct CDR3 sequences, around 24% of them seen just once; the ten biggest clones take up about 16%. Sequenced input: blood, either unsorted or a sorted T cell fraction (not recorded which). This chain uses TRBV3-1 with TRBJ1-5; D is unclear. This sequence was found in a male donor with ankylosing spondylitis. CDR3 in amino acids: CASSRGGPQHF. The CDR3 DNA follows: TGTGCCAGCAGTCGGGGTGGGCCCCAGCATTTT.